The entry below describes one T cell receptor (beta chain). The record originates from a study of blood T cell repertoires in COVID-19. Participants, about 18 to 90 years old, spanned fewer than 30 US areas. TCRdb keeps only in-frame clones here, not all; method: immunoSEQ multiplex PCR. The sample lists around 360,000 clones, 87% seen once, with 2.5% to 3% in the top ten. Germline V gives CDR1 SGHVS, CDR2 FQNEAQ. The CDR3 runs 15 residues. V shed 1 base, J shed 6 bases, and the junction held 5 bases outside the gene matches. The TCR sequence derives from a woman aged 25 to 39 who had recovered from COVID-19. The chain uses TRBV7-8 and TRBJ1-5; 8 bases line up with TRBD1. Sequenced: PBMCs or T cells enriched from blood (not recorded which). The CDR3 nucleotides read TGTGCCAGCAGCTTAGTGACAGGGGTATTTCAGCCCCAGCATTTT. Translating gives CASSLVTGVFQPQHF.